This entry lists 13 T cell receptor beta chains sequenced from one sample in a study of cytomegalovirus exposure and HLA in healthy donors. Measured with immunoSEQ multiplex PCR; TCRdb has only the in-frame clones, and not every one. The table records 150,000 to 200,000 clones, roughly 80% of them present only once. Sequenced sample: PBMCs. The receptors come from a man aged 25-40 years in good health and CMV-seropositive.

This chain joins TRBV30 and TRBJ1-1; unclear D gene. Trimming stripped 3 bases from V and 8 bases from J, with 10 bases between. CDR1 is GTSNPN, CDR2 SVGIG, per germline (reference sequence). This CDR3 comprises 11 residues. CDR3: CAWSPGREAFF. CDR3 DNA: TGTGCCTGGAGCCCGGGGAGAGAAGCTTTCTTT.

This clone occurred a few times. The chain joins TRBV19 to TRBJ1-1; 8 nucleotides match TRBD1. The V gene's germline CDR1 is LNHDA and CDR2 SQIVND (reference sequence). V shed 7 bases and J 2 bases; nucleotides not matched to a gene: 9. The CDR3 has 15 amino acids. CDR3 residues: CASIQGAPLNTEAFF. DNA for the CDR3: TGTGCCAGTATCCAGGGGGCGCCCCTTAACACTGAAGCTTTCTTT.

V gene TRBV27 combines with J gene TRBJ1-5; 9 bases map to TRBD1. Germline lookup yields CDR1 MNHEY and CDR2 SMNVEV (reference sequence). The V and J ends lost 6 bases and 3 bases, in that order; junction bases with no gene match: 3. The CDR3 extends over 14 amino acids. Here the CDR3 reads CASRTGGNNQPQHF. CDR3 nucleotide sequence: TGTGCCAGCAGAACAGGGGGCAACAATCAGCCCCAGCATTTT.

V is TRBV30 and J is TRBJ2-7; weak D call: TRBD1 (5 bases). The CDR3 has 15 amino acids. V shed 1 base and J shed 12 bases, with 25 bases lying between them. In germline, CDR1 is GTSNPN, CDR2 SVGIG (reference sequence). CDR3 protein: CAWSEVVGSDLGRYF. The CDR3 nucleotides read TGTGCCTGGAGTGAGGTCGTGGGTTCGGATTTGGGGCGGTACTTC.

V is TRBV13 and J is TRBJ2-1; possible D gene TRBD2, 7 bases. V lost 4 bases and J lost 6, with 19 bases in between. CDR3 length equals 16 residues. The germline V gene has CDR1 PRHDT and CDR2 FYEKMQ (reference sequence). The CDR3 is CASSSFYGRDINEQFF. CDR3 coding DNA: TGTGCCAGCAGCTCCTTTTATGGGAGGGACATCAATGAGCAGTTCTTC.

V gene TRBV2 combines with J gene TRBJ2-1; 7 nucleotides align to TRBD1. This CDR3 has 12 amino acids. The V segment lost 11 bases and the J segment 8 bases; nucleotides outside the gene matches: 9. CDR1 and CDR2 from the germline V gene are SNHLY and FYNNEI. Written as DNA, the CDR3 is TGTGCCGGCACTACAGGGGCCGATGAGCAGTTCTTC. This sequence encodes CAGTTGADEQFF.

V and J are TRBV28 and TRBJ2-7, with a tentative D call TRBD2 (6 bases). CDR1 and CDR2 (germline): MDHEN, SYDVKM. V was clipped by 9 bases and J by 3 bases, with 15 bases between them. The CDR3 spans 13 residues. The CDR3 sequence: CASKGGGDYEQYF. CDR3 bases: TGTGCCAGTAAAGGCGGCGGGGACTACGAGCAGTACTTC. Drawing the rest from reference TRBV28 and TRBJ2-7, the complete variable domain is DVKVTQSSRYLVKRTGEKVFLECVQDMDHENMFWYRQDPGLGLRLIYFSYDVKMKEKGDIPEGYSVSREKKERFSLILESASTNQTSMYLCASKGGGDYEQYFGPGTRLTVT.

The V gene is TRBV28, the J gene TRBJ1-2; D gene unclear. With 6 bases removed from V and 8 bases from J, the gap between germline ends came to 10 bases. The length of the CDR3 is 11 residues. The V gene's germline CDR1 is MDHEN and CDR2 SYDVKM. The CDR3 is CASRTWRGYTF. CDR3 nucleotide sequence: TGTGCCAGCAGGACGTGGCGGGGCTACACCTTC.

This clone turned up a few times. CDR3 coding DNA: TGTGCCAGCTCATCGGGACAGGGCAATTCACCCCTCCACTTT. Translated, it gives CASSSGQGNSPLHF. V usage is TRBV18 and J usage is TRBJ1-6; TRBD1 matches at 9 bases. Unmatched junction bases numbered 3, after V lost 5 bases and J lost 7 bases. The CDR3 contains 14 residues. Germline assignment: CDR1 KGHSH and CDR2 LQKENI.

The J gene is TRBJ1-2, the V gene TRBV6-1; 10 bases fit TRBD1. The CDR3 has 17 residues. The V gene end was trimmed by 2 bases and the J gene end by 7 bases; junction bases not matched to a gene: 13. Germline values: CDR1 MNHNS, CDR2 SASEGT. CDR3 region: CASSEWRSGTGASGYTF. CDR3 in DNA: TGTGCCAGCAGTGAATGGCGTTCCGGGACAGGGGCCTCTGGCTACACCTTC.

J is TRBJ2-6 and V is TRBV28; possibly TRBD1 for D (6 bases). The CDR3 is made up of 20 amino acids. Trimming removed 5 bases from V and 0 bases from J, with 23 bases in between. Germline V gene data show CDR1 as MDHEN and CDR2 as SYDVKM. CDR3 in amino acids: CASSTGHSHFSDSGANVLTF. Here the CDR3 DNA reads TGTGCCAGCAGTACGGGACACAGCCACTTTTCCGACTCTGGGGCCAACGTCCTGACTTTC.

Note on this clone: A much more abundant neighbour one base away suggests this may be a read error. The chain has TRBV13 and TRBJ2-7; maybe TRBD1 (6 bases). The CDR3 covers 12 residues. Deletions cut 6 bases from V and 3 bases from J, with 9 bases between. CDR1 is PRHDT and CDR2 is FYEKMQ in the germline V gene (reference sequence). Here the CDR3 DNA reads TGTGCCAGCAGGTTACAGGGCTACGAGCAGTACTTC. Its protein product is CASRLQGYEQYF.

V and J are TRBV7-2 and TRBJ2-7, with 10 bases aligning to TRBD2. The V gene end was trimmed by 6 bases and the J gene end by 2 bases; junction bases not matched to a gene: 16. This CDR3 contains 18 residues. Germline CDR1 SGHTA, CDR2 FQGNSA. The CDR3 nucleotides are TGTGCCAGCAGGTTGGGGGTGGGTAGGACTAGCGGAGCCTACGAGCAGTACTTC. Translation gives CASRLGVGRTSGAYEQYF.